This TCR beta chain comes out of a study of response to subunit inactivated influenza vaccine (dated by TCRdb to the late 2010s). About the full investigation: Deep quantitative T cell receptor repertoire profiling was used in the study to track responses to a trivalent subunit inactivated influenza vaccine.

Trimming takes 4 bases from V and 5 bases from J, and the germline ends sit 10 bases apart. The germline V gene yields SGHDT for CDR1 and YYEEEE for CDR2. Its CDR3 holds 12 amino acids, cysteine through phenylalanine. Kept here is only the CDR3 DNA, which spans 36 bases and is read in frame from base 1. As concerns this clonotype: The antigen it recognizes is unknown. Base qualities are not recorded, but no much larger clone differs from it by a single base.

Results and caveats for the whole study, not just this receptor: It was suggested by the authors that each seasonal influenza vaccination may recruit only a limited number of new T cells.

The library was made by RT-PCR. Sequencing took place on an Illumina HiSeq 2500. TCRdb reprocessed the public reads (quality trimming at Q25 with fastp, clone calling with MiXCR) and kept in-frame beta chains. Each CDR3 protein gets just one entry, which takes the most common genes and DNA from the rows behind it. The sample has about 170,000 distinct CDR3 sequences on record, 10% to 15% of them singletons. Less than 30% of the sample rests with the top ten. The data also belong to a second study, concerning T cells expressing NK-cell markers. The second investigation adds: 5'RACE template switching, by which a universal primer site and unique molecular identifiers were added, was used to make TCR beta cDNA libraries. TCR beta-chain repertoires were profiled in sorted CD3+CD56+NKG2C+, CD3+CD56+NKG2C- and CD3+CD56-NKG2C+ T-cell subsets from several donors. Seven of the eight sequenced donors were HCMV-seropositive and one was HCMV-seronegative. In several experiments an anti-gammadeltaTCR antibody was added to restrict sorting to alphabetaTCR-expressing T cells. In over 5 donors, the dominant CD3+CD56+NKG2C+ clonotypes were among the top 10 CD8+ clonotypes and accounted for about 1.0-7.5% of CD8+ T cells. Those dominant clonotypes were again the most abundant among CD3+CD56-NKG2C+ cells in four donors, at roughly 25-65%. It remained unclear whether the expanded NKG2C-expressing T cell clones were specific for HCMV antigens. Randomly selected healthy volunteers, three men and five women, were used as the eight sequenced donors. A commercial ELISA kit detecting HCMV-specific IgG in serum was used to determine HCMV serostatus. Ficoll density gradient centrifugation was used to isolate peripheral blood mononuclear cells from blood. Magnetic immunoseparation with Miltenyi isolation kits was used to isolate CD4+ and CD8+ T cells from PBMC. Synthesis of cDNA was primed from the TCR beta constant segment and was followed by two consecutive PCR amplification steps. The libraries were sequenced on Illumina HiSeq 2000/2500, MiSeq or NextSeq, producing 2 x 150 bp reads. MIGEC was used to demultiplex reads and group the reads by UMI, and MiTCR was used to assemble and quantify clonotypes. To exclude erroneous sequences, any TCR cDNA sequence not supported by at least two reads was discarded. Downstream repertoire analysis used the tcR package, and clonotypes were matched across fractions by CDR3 nucleotide sequence plus V segment. VDJmatch was used to annotate antigen specificity against VDJdb, with one amino acid substitution allowed in CDR3.

The sample in question was CD8+ T cells sorted from PBMCs, obtained about 11 days after vaccination. This receptor chain uses TRBV5-6 and TRBJ2-7, with the D gene not confidently named. The TCR comes from a man between 45 and 60 years old who received an inactivated influenza vaccine. Donor details come from another sample of the same person, matched by shared clones. The DNA sequence is TGTGCCAGCAGCGGTTTGGGCGACGAGCAGTACTTC. Its protein reads: CASSGLGDEQYF. Joined to the reference TRBV5-6 and TRBJ2-7 proteins, this CDR3 gives the full variable domain: DAGVTQSPTHLIKTRGQQVTLRCSPKSGHDTVSWYQQALGQGPQFIFQYYEEEERQRGNFPDRFSGHQFPNYSSELNVNALLLGDSALYLCASSGLGDEQYFGPGTRLTVT.